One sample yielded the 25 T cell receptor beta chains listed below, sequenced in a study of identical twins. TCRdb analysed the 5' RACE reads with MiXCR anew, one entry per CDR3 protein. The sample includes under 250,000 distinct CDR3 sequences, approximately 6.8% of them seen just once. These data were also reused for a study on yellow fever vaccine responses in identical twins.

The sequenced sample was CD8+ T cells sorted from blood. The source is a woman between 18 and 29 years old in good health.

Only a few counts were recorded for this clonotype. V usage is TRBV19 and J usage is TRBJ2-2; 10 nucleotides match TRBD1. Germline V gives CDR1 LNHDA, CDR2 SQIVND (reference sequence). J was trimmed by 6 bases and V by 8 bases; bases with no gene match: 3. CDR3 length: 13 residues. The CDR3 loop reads CASLDRGAGELFF. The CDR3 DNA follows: TGTGCCAGTCTGGACAGGGGGGCCGGGGAGCTGTTTTTT.

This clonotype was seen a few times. The CDR3 sequence: CSVDGGGLSYEQFF. The CDR3, as DNA: TGCAGCGTTGATGGGGGGGGCCTTTCGTATGAGCAGTTCTTC. The genes are TRBV29-1 and TRBJ2-1; TRBD2 might be the D (7 bases). Germline V lookup: CDR1 SQVTM, CDR2 ANQGSEA. This CDR3 is 14 amino acids long. Trimming cost V 3 bases and J 8 bases, with 17 bases left between them.

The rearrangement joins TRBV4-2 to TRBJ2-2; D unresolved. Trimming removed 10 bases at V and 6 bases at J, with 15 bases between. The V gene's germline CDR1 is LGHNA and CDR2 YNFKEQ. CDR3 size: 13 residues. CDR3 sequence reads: CATGAELAGELFF. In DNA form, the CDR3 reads TGTGCCACCGGCGCTGAGCTGGCCGGGGAGCTGTTTTTT.

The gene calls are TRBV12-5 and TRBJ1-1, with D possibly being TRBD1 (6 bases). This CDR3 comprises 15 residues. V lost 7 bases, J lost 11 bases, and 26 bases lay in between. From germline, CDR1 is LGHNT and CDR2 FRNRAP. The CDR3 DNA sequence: TGTGCTAGTGCTACCTGGCAGGGGAGCTTCTGGGGGGCTTTCTTT. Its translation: CASATWQGSFWGAFF.

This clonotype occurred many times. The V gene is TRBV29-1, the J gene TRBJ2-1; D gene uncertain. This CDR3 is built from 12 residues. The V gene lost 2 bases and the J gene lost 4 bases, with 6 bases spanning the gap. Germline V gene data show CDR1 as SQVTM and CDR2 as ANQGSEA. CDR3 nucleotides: TGCAGCGTTGAATATCCTTACAATGAGCAGTTCTTC. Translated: CSVEYPYNEQFF.

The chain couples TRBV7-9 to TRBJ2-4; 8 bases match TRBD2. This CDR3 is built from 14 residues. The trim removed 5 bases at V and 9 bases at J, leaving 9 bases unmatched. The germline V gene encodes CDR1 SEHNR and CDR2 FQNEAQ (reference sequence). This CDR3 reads CASSPPGGESIQYF. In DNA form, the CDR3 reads TGTGCCAGCAGCCCCCCGGGGGGGGAGAGCATTCAGTACTTC. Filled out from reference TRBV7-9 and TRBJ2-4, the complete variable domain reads DTGVSQNPRHKITKRGQNVTFRCDPISEHNRLYWYRQTLGQGPEFLTYFQNEAQLEKSRLLSDRFSAERPKGSFSTLEIQRTEQGDSAMYLCASSPPGGESIQYFGAGTRLSVL.

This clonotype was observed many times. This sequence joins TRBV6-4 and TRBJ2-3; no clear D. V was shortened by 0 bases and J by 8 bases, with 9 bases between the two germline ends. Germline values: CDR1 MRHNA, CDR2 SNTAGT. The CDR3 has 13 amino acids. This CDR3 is CASSDSSVGTQYF. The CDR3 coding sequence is TGTGCCAGCAGTGACTCGTCTGTCGGTACGCAGTATTTT.

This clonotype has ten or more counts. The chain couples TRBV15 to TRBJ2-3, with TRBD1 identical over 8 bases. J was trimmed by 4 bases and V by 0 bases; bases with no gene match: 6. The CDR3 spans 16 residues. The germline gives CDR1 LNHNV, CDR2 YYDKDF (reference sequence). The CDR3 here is CATSRDQGAGSDTQYF. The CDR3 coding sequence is TGTGCCACCAGCAGAGATCAGGGGGCAGGGTCAGATACGCAGTATTTT.

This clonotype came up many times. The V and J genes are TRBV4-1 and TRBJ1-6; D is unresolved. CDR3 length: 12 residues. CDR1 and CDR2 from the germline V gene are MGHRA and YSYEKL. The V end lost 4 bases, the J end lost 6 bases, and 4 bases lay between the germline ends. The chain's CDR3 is CASSLPNSPLHF. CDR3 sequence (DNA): TGCGCCAGCAGCCTTCCTAATTCACCCCTCCACTTT.

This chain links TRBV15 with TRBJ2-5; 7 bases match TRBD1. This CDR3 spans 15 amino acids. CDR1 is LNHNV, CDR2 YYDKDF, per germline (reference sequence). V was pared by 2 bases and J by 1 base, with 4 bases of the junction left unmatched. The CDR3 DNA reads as TGTGCCACCAGCAGACGAGGACAGGCCCAAGAGACCCAGTACTTC. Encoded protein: CATSRRGQAQETQYF. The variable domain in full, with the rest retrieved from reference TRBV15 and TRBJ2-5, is DAMVIQNPRYQVTQFGKPVTLSCSQTLNHNVMYWYQQKSSQAPKLLFHYYDKDFNNEADTPDNFQSRRPNTSFCFLDIRSPGLGDTAMYLCATSRRGQAQETQYFGPGTRLLVL.

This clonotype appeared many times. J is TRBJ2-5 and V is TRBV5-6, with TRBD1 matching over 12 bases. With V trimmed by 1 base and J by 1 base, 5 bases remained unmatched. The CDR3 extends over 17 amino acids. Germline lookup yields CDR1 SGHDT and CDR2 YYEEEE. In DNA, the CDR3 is TGTGCCAGCAGCTTGATGGGACAGGGGGCGGTCCAAGAGACCCAGTACTTC. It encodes CASSLMGQGAVQETQYF.

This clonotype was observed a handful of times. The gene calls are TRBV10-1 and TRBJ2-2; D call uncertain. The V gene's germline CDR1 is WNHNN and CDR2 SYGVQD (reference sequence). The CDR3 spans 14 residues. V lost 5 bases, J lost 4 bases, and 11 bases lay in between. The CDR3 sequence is CASSPGSLTGELFF. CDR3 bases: TGCGCCAGCAGTCCCGGGTCCCTCACCGGGGAGCTGTTTTTT.

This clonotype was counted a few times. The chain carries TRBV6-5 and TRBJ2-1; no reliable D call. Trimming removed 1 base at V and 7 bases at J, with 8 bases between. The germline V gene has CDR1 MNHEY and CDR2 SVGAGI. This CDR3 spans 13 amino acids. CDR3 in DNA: TGTGCCAGCAGTTACTTCCTCGGGAATGAGCAGTTCTTC. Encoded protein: CASSYFLGNEQFF.

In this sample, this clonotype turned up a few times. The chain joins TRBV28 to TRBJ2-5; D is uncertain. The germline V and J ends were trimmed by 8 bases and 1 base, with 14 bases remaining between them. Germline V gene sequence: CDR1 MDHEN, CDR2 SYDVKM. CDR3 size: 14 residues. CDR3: CASRGPYRQETQYF. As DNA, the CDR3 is TGTGCCAGCCGTGGTCCTTATCGCCAAGAGACCCAGTACTTC.

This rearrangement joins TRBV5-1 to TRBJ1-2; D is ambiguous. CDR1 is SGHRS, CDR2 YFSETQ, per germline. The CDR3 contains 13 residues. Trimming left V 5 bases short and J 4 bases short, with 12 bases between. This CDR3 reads CASSPGSTYGYTF. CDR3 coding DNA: TGCGCCAGCAGTCCGGGAAGTACCTATGGCTACACCTTC.

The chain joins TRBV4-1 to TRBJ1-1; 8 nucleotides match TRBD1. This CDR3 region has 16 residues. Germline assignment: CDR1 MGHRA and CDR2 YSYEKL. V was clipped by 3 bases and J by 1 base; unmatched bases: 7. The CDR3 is CASSQAQGAANTEAFF. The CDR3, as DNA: TGCGCCAGCAGCCAGGCTCAGGGGGCTGCGAACACTGAAGCTTTCTTT.

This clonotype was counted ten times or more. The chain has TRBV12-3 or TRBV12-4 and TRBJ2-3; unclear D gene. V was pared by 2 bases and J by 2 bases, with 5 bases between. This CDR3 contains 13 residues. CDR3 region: CASSLLPTDTQYF. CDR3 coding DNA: TGTGCCAGCAGTTTACTCCCCACAGATACGCAGTATTTT.

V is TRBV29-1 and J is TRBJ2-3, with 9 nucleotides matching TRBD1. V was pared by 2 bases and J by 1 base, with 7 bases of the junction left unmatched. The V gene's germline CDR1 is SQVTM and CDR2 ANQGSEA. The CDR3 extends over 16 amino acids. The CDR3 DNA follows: TGCAGCGTTGAACTCCCAAGGACAGGGGGCACAGATACGCAGTATTTT. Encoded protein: CSVELPRTGGTDTQYF.

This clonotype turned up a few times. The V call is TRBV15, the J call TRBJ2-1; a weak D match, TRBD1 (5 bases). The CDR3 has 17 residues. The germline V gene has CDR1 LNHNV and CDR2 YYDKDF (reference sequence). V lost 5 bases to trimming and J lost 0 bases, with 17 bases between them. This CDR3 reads CATSSKGLTTSYNEQFF. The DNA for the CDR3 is TGTGCCACCAGCTCCAAGGGGTTAACAACCTCCTACAATGAGCAGTTCTTC.

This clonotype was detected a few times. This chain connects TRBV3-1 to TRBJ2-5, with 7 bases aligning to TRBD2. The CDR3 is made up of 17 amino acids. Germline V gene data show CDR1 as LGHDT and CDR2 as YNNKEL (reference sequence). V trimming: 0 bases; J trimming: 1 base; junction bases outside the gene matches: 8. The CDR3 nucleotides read TGTGCCAGCAGCCAAGAAATGGTGGCTAGCGGCCAAGAGACCCAGTACTTC. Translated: CASSQEMVASGQETQYF.

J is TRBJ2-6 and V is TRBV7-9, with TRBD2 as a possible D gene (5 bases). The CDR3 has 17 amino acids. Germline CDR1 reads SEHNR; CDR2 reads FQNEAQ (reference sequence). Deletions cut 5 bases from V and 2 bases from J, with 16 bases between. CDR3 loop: CASSSRGGLTGANVLTF. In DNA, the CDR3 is TGTGCCAGCAGCAGCCGGGGTGGGTTGACTGGGGCCAACGTCCTGACTTTC.

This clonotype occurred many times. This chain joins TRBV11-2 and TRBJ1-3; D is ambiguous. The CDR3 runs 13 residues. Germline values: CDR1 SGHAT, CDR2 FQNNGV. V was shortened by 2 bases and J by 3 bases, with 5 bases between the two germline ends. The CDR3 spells CASSLSSGNTIYF. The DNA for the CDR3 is TGTGCCAGCAGCTTAAGTAGTGGAAACACCATATATTTT.

CDR3: CASTPSGTGYTDTQYF. The DNA of the CDR3 is TGTGCCAGCACCCCCTCCGGGACAGGCTACACAGATACGCAGTATTTT. The genes are TRBV27 and TRBJ2-3, with 8 bases identical to TRBD1. V lost 7 bases to trimming and J lost 2 bases; unmatched junction nucleotides: 11. The CDR3 is made up of 16 amino acids. The germline V gene has CDR1 MNHEY and CDR2 SMNVEV (reference sequence).

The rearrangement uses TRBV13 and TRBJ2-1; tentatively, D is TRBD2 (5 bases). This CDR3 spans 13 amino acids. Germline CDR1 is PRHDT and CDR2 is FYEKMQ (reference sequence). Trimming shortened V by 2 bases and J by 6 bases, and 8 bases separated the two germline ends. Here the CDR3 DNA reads TGTGCCAGCAGCTTAACTAGAAGCAATGAGCAGTTCTTC. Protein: CASSLTRSNEQFF.

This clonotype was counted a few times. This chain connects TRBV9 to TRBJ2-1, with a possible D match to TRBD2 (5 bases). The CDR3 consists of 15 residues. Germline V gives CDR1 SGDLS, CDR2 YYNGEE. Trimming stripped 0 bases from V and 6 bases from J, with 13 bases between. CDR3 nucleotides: TGTGCCAGCAGCGTAGAGAGCGGCCTGGGCAATGAGCAGTTCTTC. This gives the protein CASSVESGLGNEQFF.